The clone carrying this T cell receptor beta chain was recorded many times. Germline CDR1 is MDHEN and CDR2 is SYDVKM. V lost 3 bases and J 8 bases, leaving 16 bases between the germline ends. This CDR3 contains 15 residues. These data belong to a study of beta chain features in type 1 diabetes. Expressed TCRB transcripts were sequenced after all isolated RNA was converted to cDNA. The method was immunoSEQ multiplex PCR; TCRdb's version includes in-frame clones alone and lacks a portion of them. The sample has about 290,000 clones; about 7.8% are singletons. The receptor comes from a woman between 18 and 29 years old in good health. Sequenced material: central memory CD4+ T cells from blood. V gene TRBV28 combines with J gene TRBJ1-4, with D possibly being TRBD1 (5 bases). The CDR3 sequence: CASSLVQGGVEKLFF. CDR3 in DNA: TGTGCCAGCAGTTTGGTCCAGGGCGGAGTAGAAAAACTGTTTTTT.